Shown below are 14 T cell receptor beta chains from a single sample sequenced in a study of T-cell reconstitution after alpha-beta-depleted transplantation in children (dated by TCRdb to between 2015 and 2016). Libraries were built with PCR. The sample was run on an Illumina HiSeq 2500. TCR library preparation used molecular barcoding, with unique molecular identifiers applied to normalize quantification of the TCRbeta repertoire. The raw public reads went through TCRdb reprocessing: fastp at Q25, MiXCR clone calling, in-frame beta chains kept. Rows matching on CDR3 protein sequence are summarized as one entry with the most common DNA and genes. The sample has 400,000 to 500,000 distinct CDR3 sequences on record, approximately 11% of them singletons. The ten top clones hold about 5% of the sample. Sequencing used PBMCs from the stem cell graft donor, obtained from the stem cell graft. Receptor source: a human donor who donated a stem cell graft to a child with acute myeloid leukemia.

Here the CDR3 reads CASSGRGQVADTQYF. For the CDR3, the DNA is TGTGCCAGCAGCGGCAGGGGGCAGGTCGCAGATACGCAGTATTTT. The V and J genes are TRBV7-2 and TRBJ2-3; 8 bases are shared with TRBD1. V lost 5 bases to trimming and J lost 4 bases; unmatched junction nucleotides: 8. The CDR3 consists of 15 residues. Germline CDR1 reads SGHTA; CDR2 reads FQGNSA.

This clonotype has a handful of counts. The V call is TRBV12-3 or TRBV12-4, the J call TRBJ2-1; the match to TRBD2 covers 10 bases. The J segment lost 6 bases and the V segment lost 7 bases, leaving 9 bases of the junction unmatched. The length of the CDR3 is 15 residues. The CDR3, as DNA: TGTGCCAGCACCCCGAGCGGGAGGGAGGGCAATGAGCAGTTCTTC. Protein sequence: CASTPSGREGNEQFF.

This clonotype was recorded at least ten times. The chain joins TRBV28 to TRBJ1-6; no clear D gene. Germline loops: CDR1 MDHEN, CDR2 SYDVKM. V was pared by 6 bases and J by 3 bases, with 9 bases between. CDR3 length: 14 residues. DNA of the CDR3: TGTGCCAGCAGCCCCGGGAGCTATAATTCACCCCTCCACTTT. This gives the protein CASSPGSYNSPLHF. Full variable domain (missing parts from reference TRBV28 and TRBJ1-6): DVKVTQSSRYLVKRTGEKVFLECVQDMDHENMFWYRQDPGLGLRLIYFSYDVKMKEKGDIPEGYSVSREKKERFSLILESASTNQTSMYLCASSPGSYNSPLHFGNGTRLTVT.

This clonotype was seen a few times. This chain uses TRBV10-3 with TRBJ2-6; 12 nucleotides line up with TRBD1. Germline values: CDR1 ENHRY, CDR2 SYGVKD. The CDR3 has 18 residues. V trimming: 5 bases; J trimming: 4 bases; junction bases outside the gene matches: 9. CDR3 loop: CAISSSWDRGPGANVLTF. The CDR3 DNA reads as TGTGCCATCAGTAGCTCATGGGACAGGGGGCCCGGGGCCAACGTCCTGACTTTC.

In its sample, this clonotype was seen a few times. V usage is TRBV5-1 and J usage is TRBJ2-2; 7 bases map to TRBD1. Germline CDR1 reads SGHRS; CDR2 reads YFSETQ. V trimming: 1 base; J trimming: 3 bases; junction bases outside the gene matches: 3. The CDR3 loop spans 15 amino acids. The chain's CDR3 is CASSLTGVDTGELFF. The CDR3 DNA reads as TGCGCCAGCAGCTTGACAGGGGTGGACACCGGGGAGCTGTTTTTT.

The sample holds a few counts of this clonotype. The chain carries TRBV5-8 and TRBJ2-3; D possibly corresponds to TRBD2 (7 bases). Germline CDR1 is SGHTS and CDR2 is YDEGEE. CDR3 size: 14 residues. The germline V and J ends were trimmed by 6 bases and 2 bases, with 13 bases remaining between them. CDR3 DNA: TGTGCCAGCACCGGGGGGCAGTCCACAGATACGCAGTATTTT. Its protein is CASTGGQSTDTQYF.

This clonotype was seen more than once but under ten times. This chain's CDR3 is CASSVGRGDDEKLFF. The CDR3 nucleotides read TGCGCCAGCAGCGTAGGACGAGGGGATGACGAAAAACTGTTTTTT. The chain employs TRBV5-1 and TRBJ1-4; the D gene is possibly TRBD1 (5 bases). V dropped 4 bases and J dropped 8 bases, with 18 bases sitting between them. CDR1 and CDR2 (germline): SGHRS, YFSETQ. The CDR3 contains 15 residues.

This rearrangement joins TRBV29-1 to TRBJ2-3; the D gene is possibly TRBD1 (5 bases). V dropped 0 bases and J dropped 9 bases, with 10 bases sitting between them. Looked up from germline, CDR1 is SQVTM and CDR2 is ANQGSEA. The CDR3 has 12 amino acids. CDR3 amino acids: CSVEDKGITQYF. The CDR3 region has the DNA TGCAGCGTTGAAGACAAGGGGATCACGCAGTATTTT.

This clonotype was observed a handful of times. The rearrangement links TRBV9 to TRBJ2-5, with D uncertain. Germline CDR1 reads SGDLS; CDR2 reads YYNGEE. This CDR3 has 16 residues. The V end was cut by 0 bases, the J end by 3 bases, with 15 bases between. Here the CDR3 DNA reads TGTGCCAGCAGCGTAGCTACGAGAGGTGGAAAAGAGACCCAGTACTTC. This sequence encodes CASSVATRGGKETQYF.

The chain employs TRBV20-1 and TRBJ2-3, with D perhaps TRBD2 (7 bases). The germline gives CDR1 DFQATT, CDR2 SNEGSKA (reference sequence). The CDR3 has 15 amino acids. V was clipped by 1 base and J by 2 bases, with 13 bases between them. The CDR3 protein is CSARGGGANTDTQYF. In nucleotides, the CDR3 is TGCAGTGCTAGAGGCGGGGGCGCAAACACAGATACGCAGTATTTT.

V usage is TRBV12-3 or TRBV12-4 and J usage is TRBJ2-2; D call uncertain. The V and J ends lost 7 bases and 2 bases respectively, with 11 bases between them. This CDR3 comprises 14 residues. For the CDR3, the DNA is TGTGCCAGCACGTCCAGGCCAAACACCGGGGAGCTGTTTTTT. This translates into CASTSRPNTGELFF.

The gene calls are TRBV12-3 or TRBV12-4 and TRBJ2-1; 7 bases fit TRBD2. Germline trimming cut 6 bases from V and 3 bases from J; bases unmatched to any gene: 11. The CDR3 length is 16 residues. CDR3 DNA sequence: TGTGCCAGCAGCCCCCCTGGGGTAGCGGGCTACAATGAGCAGTTCTTC. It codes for CASSPPGVAGYNEQFF.

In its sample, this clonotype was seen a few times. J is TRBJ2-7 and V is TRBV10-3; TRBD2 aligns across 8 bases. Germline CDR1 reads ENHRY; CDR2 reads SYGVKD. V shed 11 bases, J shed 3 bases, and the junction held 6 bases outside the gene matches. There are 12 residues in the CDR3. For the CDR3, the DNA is TGTGCCCAGGGCAGCGGGGGCTACGAGCAGTACTTC. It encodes CAQGSGGYEQYF.

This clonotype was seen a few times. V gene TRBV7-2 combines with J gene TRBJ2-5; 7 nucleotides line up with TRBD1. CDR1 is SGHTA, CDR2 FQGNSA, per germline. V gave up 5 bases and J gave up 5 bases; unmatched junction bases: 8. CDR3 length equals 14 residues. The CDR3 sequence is CASSRKGAGETQYF. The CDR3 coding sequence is TGTGCCAGCAGCCGGAAGGGGGCCGGGGAGACCCAGTACTTC.